This T cell receptor (beta chain) was recovered during a study of cytotoxic CD8 clonotypes in ibrutinib-treated CLL. Method: immunoSEQ multiplex PCR; TCRdb's copy keeps in-frame clones and lacks some. The table lists about 68,000 clones, 65% to 85% of them singletons. The CDR3 runs to 12 residues. The V gene lost 4 bases and the J gene lost 9 bases, with 14 bases spanning the gap. Germline V gene lookup returns CDR1 SGHDT and CDR2 YYEEEE. A few counts support this clone. The chain recombines TRBV5-6 with TRBJ2-7, with D maybe TRBD1 (5 bases). The sample in question was PBMCs, obtained at disease progression, from a patient treated with ibrutinib. This TCR was recovered from a human donor with chronic lymphocytic leukemia. This CDR3 reads CASSPDSSRQYF. In DNA form, the CDR3 reads TGTGCCAGCAGCCCCGACAGTTCGCGGCAGTACTTC.